The text below deals with one T cell receptor (beta chain). This sample was taken from a study of response to subunit inactivated influenza vaccine. From the RT-PCR reads, TCRdb called clonotypes with MiXCR, one entry per CDR3 protein. The sample includes hundreds of thousands of distinct CDR3 sequences, around 16% seen only once; the top ten take roughly 10%. This CDR3 comprises 14 residues. The germline CDR1 and CDR2 sequences are MDHEN and SYDVKM. V lost 3 bases, J lost 0 bases, and 9 bases lay in between. The chain has TRBV28 and TRBJ2-7; D is perhaps TRBD1 (6 bases). This sequence was found in a man aged 45-60 years who received an inactivated influenza vaccine. This specimen was PBMCs from blood, taken 11 to 12 days after vaccination. CDR3 bases: TGTGCCAGCAGTTTTACAGGGCTCTCCTACGAGCAGTACTTC. Its translation: CASSFTGLSYEQYF. The variable domain in full, completed from reference TRBV28 and TRBJ2-7, reads DVKVTQSSRYLVKRTGEKVFLECVQDMDHENMFWYRQDPGLGLRLIYFSYDVKMKEKGDIPEGYSVSREKKERFSLILESASTNQTSMYLCASSFTGLSYEQYFGPGTRLTVT.